The T cell receptor (beta chain) described here comes from a study of cytomegalovirus exposure and HLA in healthy donors. Study-level results: Later on, an analysis tied 15,000 to 20,000 TCR beta sequences to HLA alleles at 0.05 false discovery rate. Relative to the approximately 670-donor mean, N-insertions were reportedly fewer in an Asian-associated ancestry cluster in a later analysis.

PCR primers comprised 60 Vbeta and 13 Jbeta primers. As handled by the study authors: In a later analysis, some 10 million of 65 million to 90 million unique beta chains occurred in at least two donors. The protocol was immunoSEQ multiplex PCR, while the TCRdb copy is restricted to in-frame clones and leaves out a portion. The V and J calls and clone size come from that table; D and trimming were worked out from the DNA. The sample includes some 190,000 clones, roughly 80% of them seen just once. Note on this clone: Antigen: not known.

Germline-derived CDR1 and CDR2 are KGHSH and LQKENI. V lost 1 base and J lost 0, with 10 bases in between. The CDR3 covers 16 residues. The source material was PBMCs. The clonotype comes from a male donor in good health and CMV-seronegative. The V and J genes are TRBV18 and TRBJ2-1, with D hard to call. Written as DNA, the CDR3 is TGTGCCAGCTCACCACGGGCCAGAAGCTCCTACAATGAGCAGTTCTTC. Amino acids: CASSPRARSSYNEQFF.